A single TCR beta chain is shown here with its context. Sequencing was performed with immunoSEQ multiplex PCR; in TCRdb, only in-frame clones are kept and a portion is missing. The sample lists 77,000 or so clones; approximately 90% were seen once. Germline CDR1 and CDR2: MDHEN and SYDVKM. V was clipped by 1 base and J by 3 bases; unmatched bases: 3. The length of the CDR3 is 16 residues. This sample is drawn from a study of T cell responses to AZD1222 COVID-19 vaccine. The TCR comes from an adult who received the AZD1222 COVID-19 vaccine. The chain employs TRBV28 and TRBJ1-5, with 10 bases matching TRBD1. The specimen was peripheral blood, collected 28 days after the second AZD1222 dose. The CDR3 is CASSLFGTGDNQPQHF. Here the CDR3 DNA reads TGTGCCAGCAGTTTATTTGGGACAGGGGACAATCAGCCCCAGCATTTT.